The 27 T cell receptor beta chains below all came from one sample that was sequenced in a study of cytomegalovirus exposure and HLA in healthy donors. Measured with immunoSEQ multiplex PCR; TCRdb has only the in-frame clones, and not every one. The table includes fewer than 250,000 clones, roughly 84% detected once. The source material was PBMCs. These receptors all stem from a woman in her twenties or thirties in good health and CMV-seropositive.

Comments on this clone: One junction end disagrees with the germline gene, perhaps due to a read error. The chain combines TRBV6-5 with TRBJ2-2; D possibly corresponds to TRBD2 (7 bases). The CDR3 has 15 amino acids. CDR1 and CDR2 from the germline V gene are MNHEY and SVGAGI. CDR3 nucleotide sequence: TGTACCAGCAGTTACTCGAGGGGGAGGGCCGGGGAGCTGTTTTTT. Its protein is CTSSYSRGRAGELFF.

This clone occurred a few times. The rearrangement joins TRBV30 to TRBJ1-1; the D is unclear. This CDR3 comprises 10 residues. Germline V gives CDR1 GTSNPN, CDR2 SVGIG (reference sequence). V lost 3 bases to trimming and J lost 5 bases, with 4 bases between them. DNA of the CDR3: TGTGCCTGGAGGAAAACTGAAGCTTTCTTT. The encoded protein is CAWRKTEAFF.

This clone was picked up one time. The CDR3 loop is CAISAQGQPQHF. The CDR3 coding sequence is TGTGCCATCAGTGCGCAGGGTCAGCCCCAGCATTTT. The J gene is TRBJ1-5, the V gene TRBV10-3; D is perhaps TRBD1 (5 bases). The CDR3 consists of 12 residues. V was pared by 4 bases and J by 6 bases, with 7 bases between. From germline, CDR1 is ENHRY and CDR2 SYGVKD.

Only a few counts were recorded for this clone. The V and J genes are TRBV21-1 and TRBJ1-5. TRBV21-1 is listed as a pseudogene. This CDR3 region has 14 residues. The CDR3: CASEGPLGNQPQHF. For the CDR3, the DNA is TGTGCCAGCGAAGGGCCTTTAGGGAATCAGCCCCAGCATTTT.

The rearrangement links TRBV5-1 to TRBJ2-7, with D perhaps assigned TRBD1 or TRBD2 (6 bases each). The CDR3 runs 12 residues. Germline V CDR1 and CDR2: SGHRS, YFSETQ. The V and J ends lost 0 bases and 10 bases respectively, with 11 bases between them. The CDR3 is CASSLERGAQYF. As DNA, the CDR3 is TGCGCCAGCAGCTTGGAAAGGGGGGCTCAGTACTTC.

The chain couples TRBV30 to TRBJ2-7; D uncertain. This CDR3 has 13 amino acids. V lost 5 bases to trimming and J lost 2 bases, with 13 bases between them. Germline V lookup: CDR1 GTSNPN, CDR2 SVGIG (reference sequence). Here the CDR3 reads CAWGRAGPYEQYF. The CDR3 region has the DNA TGTGCCTGGGGAAGGGCAGGCCCCTACGAGCAGTACTTC.

The CDR3 nucleotides read TGTGCCAGCAGTCGAGACCGGGACCTCTACGAGCAGTACTTC. Translated, it gives CASSRDRDLYEQYF. The chain is built from TRBV27 and TRBJ2-7, with D perhaps TRBD1 or TRBD2 (5 bases each). Trimming removed 5 bases at V and 3 bases at J, with 14 bases between. CDR3 size: 14 residues. Germline V CDR1 and CDR2: MNHEY, SMNVEV (reference sequence).

This clone was observed many times. The rearrangement joins TRBV6-1 to TRBJ2-2; no firm D call. This CDR3 is 14 amino acids long. V gave up 5 bases and J gave up 2 bases, with 9 bases separating them. Germline V gives CDR1 MNHNS, CDR2 SASEGT. In DNA, the CDR3 is TGTGCCAGCAGTAGCGCAATCAACACCGGGGAGCTGTTTTTT. Translating it yields CASSSAINTGELFF.

The chain couples TRBV15 to TRBJ1-5, with D possibly being TRBD1 (5 bases). Germline V CDR1 and CDR2: LNHNV, YYDKDF (reference sequence). V gave up 2 bases and J gave up 0 bases, with 8 bases separating them. The CDR3 has 15 amino acids. The CDR3: CATSRMGGSNQPQHF. Here the CDR3 DNA reads TGTGCCACCAGCAGAATGGGGGGTAGCAATCAGCCCCAGCATTTT. Filled out from reference TRBV15 and TRBJ1-5, the complete variable domain reads DAMVIQNPRYQVTQFGKPVTLSCSQTLNHNVMYWYQQKSSQAPKLLFHYYDKDFNNEADTPDNFQSRRPNTSFCFLDIRSPGLGDTAMYLCATSRMGGSNQPQHFGDGTRLSIL.

This chain joins TRBV10-1 and TRBJ1-1; D gene unclear. The CDR3 length is 13 residues. Germline V gene lookup returns CDR1 WNHNN and CDR2 SYGVQD (reference sequence). V was clipped by 1 base and J by 1 base, with 4 bases between them. The CDR3 sequence is CASSELKNTEAFF. CDR3 DNA sequence: TGCGCCAGCAGTGAGTTAAAGAACACTGAAGCTTTCTTT.

This chain uses TRBV28 with TRBJ1-4; TRBD1 aligns across 9 bases. The trim removed 7 bases at V and 8 bases at J, leaving 17 bases unmatched. The CDR3 covers 17 residues. Germline-derived CDR1 and CDR2 are MDHEN and SYDVKM. CDR3 amino acids: CASTAEGQGSRGEKLFF. The CDR3 DNA follows: TGTGCCAGCACCGCCGAAGGACAGGGGTCTAGGGGCGAAAAACTGTTTTTT.

This chain joins TRBV28 and TRBJ1-5, with 12 bases fitting TRBD1. The CDR3 extends over 15 amino acids. The J segment lost 6 bases and the V segment lost 6 bases, leaving 6 bases of the junction unmatched. Germline assignment: CDR1 MDHEN and CDR2 SYDVKM. In DNA, the CDR3 is TGTGCCAGCAGGGCCGGGGACAGGGGGCTTCAGCCCCAGCATTTT. Its protein product is CASRAGDRGLQPQHF.

The genes are TRBV6-1 and TRBJ2-5; D perhaps matches TRBD2 (6 bases). This CDR3 contains 13 residues. Germline CDR1 and CDR2: MNHNS and SASEGT. With 4 bases removed from V and 1 base from J, the gap between germline ends came to 7 bases. The CDR3 DNA reads as TGTGCCAGCAGTGCCGGGGGCCAAGAGACCCAGTACTTC. Translated: CASSAGGQETQYF.

V is TRBV5-8 and J is TRBJ2-3; TRBD1 aligns across 10 bases. V gave up 8 bases and J gave up 2 bases; unmatched junction bases: 8. The CDR3 totals 15 residues. Germline-derived CDR1 and CDR2 are SGHTS and YDEGEE. This CDR3 is CARIRDRGSTDTQYF. The CDR3 DNA sequence: TGTGCCAGGATCCGGGACAGGGGTTCCACAGATACGCAGTATTTT.

This clone was seen only a few times. This chain joins TRBV5-1 and TRBJ2-1; D is uncertain. V was shortened by 3 bases and J by 5 bases, with 12 bases between the two germline ends. This CDR3 spans 14 amino acids. Germline values: CDR1 SGHRS, CDR2 YFSETQ. This chain's CDR3 is CASSSYYGDNEQFF. In nucleotides, the CDR3 is TGCGCCAGCAGCTCCTACTACGGCGACAATGAGCAGTTCTTC.

This rearrangement joins TRBV7-9 to TRBJ2-2; D is unclear. V was pared by 2 bases and J by 1 base, with 5 bases between. Germline CDR1 SEHNR, CDR2 FQNEAQ (reference sequence). CDR3 length equals 14 residues. CDR3 sequence: CASSLRLNTGELFF. The CDR3, as DNA: TGTGCCAGCAGCTTAAGGTTGAACACCGGGGAGCTGTTTTTT.

The gene calls are TRBV27 and TRBJ2-2; 11 bases align to TRBD2. The CDR3 has 17 residues. CDR1 is MNHEY, CDR2 SMNVEV, per germline (reference sequence). The V gene end was trimmed by 2 bases and the J gene end by 9 bases; junction bases not matched to a gene: 11. CDR3 nucleotides: TGTGCCAGCAGTTTACCGCAGACTAGCGGGATAGGAAGGGAGCTGTTTTTT. It yields the protein CASSLPQTSGIGRELFF.

The chain combines TRBV2 with TRBJ1-5; no clear D gene. The CDR3 contains 13 residues. Trimming shortened V by 3 bases and J by 4 bases, and 7 bases separated the two germline ends. Germline values: CDR1 SNHLY, CDR2 FYNNEI. The CDR3: CASSDEANQPQHF. CDR3 bases: TGTGCCAGCAGTGACGAAGCTAATCAGCCCCAGCATTTT.

This rearrangement joins TRBV15 to TRBJ2-5; perhaps TRBD2 as D (7 bases). Per germline, CDR1 LNHNV and CDR2 YYDKDF (reference sequence). The CDR3 totals 19 residues. V lost 0 bases and J lost 5, with 25 bases in between. CDR3 protein: CATSRDRGRREGVGETQYF. CDR3 bases: TGTGCCACCAGCAGAGATCGAGGGAGAAGGGAGGGGGTTGGTGAGACCCAGTACTTC.

This sequence joins TRBV11-2 and TRBJ2-5; TRBD2 might be the D (7 bases). CDR1 is SGHAT, CDR2 FQNNGV, per germline. The CDR3 extends over 16 amino acids. V gave up 1 base and J gave up 4 bases, with 16 bases separating them. The CDR3 sequence is CASSLAGGWERETQYF. The CDR3 bases are TGTGCCAGCAGCTTAGCGGGGGGCTGGGAAAGAGAGACCCAGTACTTC.

This rearrangement joins TRBV29-1 to TRBJ2-1, with TRBD2 matching 10 bases. This CDR3 comprises 13 residues. The trim removed 7 bases at V and 7 bases at J, leaving 7 bases unmatched. Germline V CDR1 and CDR2: SQVTM, ANQGSEA. CDR3 in DNA: TGCAGCGGGCCACTAGCGGGATCGAATGAGCAGTTCTTC. This encodes CSGPLAGSNEQFF.

The chain combines TRBV30 with TRBJ2-4; TRBD1 aligns across 7 bases. The CDR3 has 16 residues. Germline V gene lookup returns CDR1 GTSNPN and CDR2 SVGIG (reference sequence). With V trimmed by 0 bases and J by 2 bases, 7 bases remained unmatched. The CDR3 loop is CAWSVRMTGSKNIQYF. CDR3 sequence (DNA): TGTGCCTGGAGTGTACGGATGACAGGGTCCAAAAACATTCAGTACTTC. Complete variable domain (other parts from reference TRBV30 and TRBJ2-4): SQTIHQWPATLVQPVGSPLSLECTVEGTSNPNLYWYRQAAGRGLQLLFYSVGIGQISSEVPQNLSASRPQDRQFILSSKKLLLSDSGFYLCAWSVRMTGSKNIQYFGAGTRLSVL.

The rearrangement joins TRBV19 to TRBJ2-1, with unresolved D. The CDR3 length is 18 residues. V lost 7 bases and J 0 bases, leaving 22 bases between the germline ends. Germline CDR1 reads LNHDA; CDR2 reads SQIVND (reference sequence). The CDR3 reads CASTPHLGSTSSYNEQFF. CDR3 nucleotides: TGTGCCAGTACCCCCCACCTGGGCTCGACCAGCTCCTACAATGAGCAGTTCTTC.

The chain combines TRBV6-6 with TRBJ1-1, with 7 bases that match TRBD1. The CDR3 is 13 amino acids. V dropped 4 bases and J dropped 4; count of bases not matched to a gene: 3. Germline CDR1 MNHNY, CDR2 SVGAGI (reference sequence). The CDR3 spells CASSFDRVTEAFF. CDR3 DNA sequence: TGTGCCAGCAGTTTCGACAGGGTCACTGAAGCTTTCTTT.

The chain joins TRBV5-6 to TRBJ2-1; no reliable D call. The CDR3 consists of 12 residues. CDR1 and CDR2 (germline): SGHDT, YYEEEE. Trimming stripped 1 base from V and 10 bases from J, with 9 bases between. The DNA of the CDR3 is TGTGCCAGCAGCTTGAGGGTTAAGGAGCAGTTCTTC. It is translated as CASSLRVKEQFF.

This clone has just one count. V gene TRBV27 combines with J gene TRBJ2-3; 11 nucleotides line up with TRBD1. J lost 6 bases, V lost 7 bases, and 6 bases had no gene match. The CDR3 loop spans 14 amino acids. Germline lookup yields CDR1 MNHEY and CDR2 SMNVEV (reference sequence). CDR3 bases: TGTGCCAGCACCTGGACAGGGGGCGCGGATACGCAGTATTTT. Translation: CASTWTGGADTQYF.

The rearrangement uses TRBV5-3 and TRBJ2-3; 9 bases agree with TRBD2. Being an ORF, TRBV5-3 has a function that is uncertain. J was trimmed by 0 bases and V by 4 bases; bases with no gene match: 15. CDR3 length: 19 amino acids. The DNA of the CDR3 is TGTGCCAGAAGCATGCGCGGCGGGAGGGCCTTAATTAGCACAGATACGCAGTATTTT. It is translated as CARSMRGGRALISTDTQYF.